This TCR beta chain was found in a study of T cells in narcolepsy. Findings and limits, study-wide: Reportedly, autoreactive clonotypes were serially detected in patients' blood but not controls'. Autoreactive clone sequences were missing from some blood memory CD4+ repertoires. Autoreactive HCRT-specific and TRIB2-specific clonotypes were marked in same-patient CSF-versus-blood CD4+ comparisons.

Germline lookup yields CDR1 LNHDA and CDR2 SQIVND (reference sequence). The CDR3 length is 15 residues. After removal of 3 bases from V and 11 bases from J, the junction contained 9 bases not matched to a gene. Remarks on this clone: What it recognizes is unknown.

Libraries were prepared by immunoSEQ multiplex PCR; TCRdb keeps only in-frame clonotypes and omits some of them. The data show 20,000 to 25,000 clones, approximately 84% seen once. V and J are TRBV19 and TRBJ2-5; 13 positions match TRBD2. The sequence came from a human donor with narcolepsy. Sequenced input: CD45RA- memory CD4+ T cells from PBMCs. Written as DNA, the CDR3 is TGTGCCAGTAGTATTTCGGGACTAGCGGGGCAGGAGCAGTACTTC. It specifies CASSISGLAGQEQYF.